The 15 T cell receptor beta chains below come from one sample, sequenced in a study of regulatory T cells in long-lasting Graves disease. Noted time point: newly diagnosed GD, antithyroid drugs for less than 3 months. Extracted RNA from PBMCs served as the source of the TCR library. Arm-PCR of CDR3 regions with iRepertoire HTBI primers generated TCR beta libraries. TCRdb used MiXCR to reprocess the multiplex PCR reads, holding one entry per CDR3 protein. Among under 300,000 distinct CDR3 sequences listed, 20% to 25% were seen once. The sample in question was peripheral blood mononuclear cells (PBMCs), obtained at new diagnosis, from a patient treated with antithyroid drugs. Source of these receptors: a female donor with Graves disease.

This clonotype was seen many times. The CDR3: CASSFQTGGWAFF. CDR3 sequence (DNA): TGTGCCAGCAGCTTCCAGACTGGAGGTTGGGCTTTCTTT. The chain recombines TRBV5-4 with TRBJ1-1; D not resolved. Germline V gene lookup returns CDR1 SGHNT and CDR2 YYREEE (reference sequence). CDR3 size: 13 residues. Trimming shortened V by 2 bases and J by 11 bases, and 16 bases separated the two germline ends.

This clonotype came up many times. The chain links TRBV2 to TRBJ1-2; TRBD1 is a possible D gene (6 bases). Germline V lookup: CDR1 SNHLY, CDR2 FYNNEI. This CDR3 region has 16 residues. The V end lost 3 bases, the J end lost 0 bases, and 14 bases lay between the germline ends. This CDR3 is CASSDSFGTSNYGYTF. CDR3 bases: TGTGCCAGCAGTGATTCATTCGGGACATCTAACTATGGCTACACCTTC.

This clonotype came up many times. This sequence joins TRBV18 and TRBJ1-1; TRBD1 aligns across 9 bases. The J segment lost 2 bases and the V segment lost 8 bases, leaving 6 bases of the junction unmatched. CDR3 size: 14 residues. Germline CDR1 KGHSH, CDR2 LQKENI. The CDR3 sequence: CASSSTGGNTEAFF. The CDR3 region has the DNA TGTGCCAGCAGCTCTACAGGGGGCAACACTGAAGCTTTCTTT. Combining the CDR3 with reference TRBV18 and TRBJ1-1 gives the whole variable domain NAGVMQNPRHLVRRRGQEARLRCSPMKGHSHVYWYRQLPEEGLKFMVYLQKENIIDESGMPKERFSAEFPKEGPSILRIQQVVRGDSAAYFCASSSTGGNTEAFFGQGTRLTVV.

The sample holds many counts of this clonotype. The chain carries TRBV6-2 or TRBV6-3 and TRBJ1-1, with a tentative D call TRBD1 (5 bases). CDR3 size: 15 residues. Looked up from germline, CDR1 is MNHEY and CDR2 is SVGEGT. V dropped 1 base and J dropped 2 bases, with 11 bases sitting between them. The DNA for the CDR3 is TGTGCCAGCAGTTACTGGGGCAGGACTAACACTGAAGCTTTCTTT. This encodes CASSYWGRTNTEAFF.

This clonotype turned up a few times. V gene TRBV19 combines with J gene TRBJ2-7; tentative D call: TRBD1 (6 bases). The CDR3 is 13 amino acids. In germline, CDR1 is LNHDA, CDR2 SQIVND (reference sequence). Between the trimmed V and J ends, which lost 5 bases and 10 bases, there was a span of 18 bases. As DNA, the CDR3 is TGTGCCAGTAGTGCTCGACAGGTCCTACCCCAGTACTTC. This gives the protein CASSARQVLPQYF.

The table lists this clonotype with many counts. The V and J genes are TRBV20-1 and TRBJ2-5; possibly TRBD1 or TRBD2 for D (5 bases each). Trimming shortened V by 5 bases and J by 3 bases, and 16 bases separated the two germline ends. The CDR3 has 14 residues. From germline, CDR1 is DFQATT and CDR2 SNEGSKA (reference sequence). Written as DNA, the CDR3 is TGCAGTGCTGGGCCCGGGACGGGGAAAGAGACCCAGTACTTC. Protein sequence: CSAGPGTGKETQYF.

This clonotype was seen repeatedly, ten times or more. The J gene is TRBJ1-1, the V gene TRBV28, with D tentatively TRBD1 (5 bases). Germline V lookup: CDR1 MDHEN, CDR2 SYDVKM. Deletions cut 6 bases from V and 2 bases from J, with 10 bases between. The CDR3 contains 13 residues. This chain's CDR3 is CASRGRRNTEAFF. CDR3 coding DNA: TGTGCCAGCAGGGGACGGAGAAACACTGAAGCTTTCTTT.

This clonotype was counted ten times or more. The chain joins TRBV10-3 to TRBJ1-1; 7 bases agree with TRBD1. With 6 bases clipped from V and 5 bases from J, the junction kept 15 bases outside the gene matches. Germline CDR1 reads ENHRY; CDR2 reads SYGVKD. The CDR3 spans 16 residues. CDR3 amino acids: CAIRRDTGAGSTEAFF. In DNA form, the CDR3 reads TGTGCCATCAGGAGAGATACAGGGGCAGGGTCTACTGAAGCTTTCTTT.

In its sample, this clonotype was seen a few times. This chain links TRBV25-1 with TRBJ1-2; D might be TRBD1 (5 bases). The CDR3 is made up of 11 amino acids. V shed 8 bases and J shed 7 bases, with 11 bases lying between them. The germline gives CDR1 MGHDK, CDR2 SYGVNS. CDR3 sequence (DNA): TGTGCCAGCCAGGGCTCTGGTGGCTACACCTTC. It encodes CASQGSGGYTF.

This clonotype was seen many times. The V call is TRBV12-3 or TRBV12-4, the J call TRBJ1-3; the match to TRBD1 covers 7 bases. With V trimmed by 6 bases and J by 4 bases, 3 bases remained unmatched. The CDR3 spans 13 residues. CDR3 amino acids: CASRGGAGNTIYF. In DNA, the CDR3 is TGTGCCAGCAGAGGGGGCGCAGGAAACACCATATATTTT.

In this sample, this clonotype turned up many times. This chain uses TRBV9 with TRBJ2-1; 9 bases match TRBD2. The CDR3 covers 16 residues. The V gene end was trimmed by 0 bases and the J gene end by 6 bases; junction bases not matched to a gene: 7. Germline loops: CDR1 SGDLS, CDR2 YYNGEE. Here the CDR3 reads CASSVAGVAGANEQFF. CDR3 DNA: TGTGCCAGCAGCGTAGCTGGGGTAGCGGGAGCCAATGAGCAGTTCTTC.

This clonotype was found many times. This sequence joins TRBV11-2 and TRBJ1-4, with D uncertain. The CDR3 runs 13 residues. Trimming shortened V by 0 bases and J by 13 bases, and 12 bases separated the two germline ends. The germline V gene encodes CDR1 SGHAT and CDR2 FQNNGV. CDR3 sequence reads: CASSLDLSHRLFF. Written as DNA, the CDR3 is TGTGCCAGCAGCTTAGATCTTTCCCACCGACTGTTTTTT. The whole variable domain, remainder taken from reference TRBV11-2 and TRBJ1-4, is EAGVAQSPRYKIIEKRQSVAFWCNPISGHATLYWYQQILGQGPKLLIQFQNNGVVDDSQLPKDRFSAERLKGVDSTLKIQPAKLEDSAVYLCASSLDLSHRLFFGSGTQLSVL.

V gene TRBV19 combines with J gene TRBJ2-2, with TRBD1 identical over 7 bases. Looked up from germline, CDR1 is LNHDA and CDR2 is SQIVND (reference sequence). V was pared by 8 bases and J by 10 bases, with 16 bases of the junction left unmatched. This CDR3 has 15 residues. CDR3 sequence reads: CASAPPGQLVLELFF. In DNA, the CDR3 is TGTGCCAGTGCACCCCCGGGACAGCTAGTTTTGGAGCTGTTTTTT. The full variable domain, rest sourced from reference TRBV19 and TRBJ2-2, is DGGITQSPKYLFRKEGQNVTLSCEQNLNHDAMYWYRQDPGQGLRLIYYSQIVNDFQKGDIAEGYSVSREKKESFPLTVTSAQKNPTAFYLCASAPPGQLVLELFFGEGSRLTVL.

The rearrangement uses TRBV2 and TRBJ2-1; TRBD2 matches 14 bases. The trim removed 6 bases at V and 6 bases at J, leaving 4 bases unmatched. The length of the CDR3 is 15 residues. Germline V CDR1 and CDR2: SNHLY, FYNNEI. The CDR3 sequence: CASRGTSGRGNEQFF. For the CDR3, the DNA is TGTGCCAGCAGGGGGACTAGCGGGAGAGGCAATGAGCAGTTCTTC.

The sample holds many counts of this clonotype. V gene TRBV11-2 combines with J gene TRBJ1-1, with TRBD1 as a possible D gene (6 bases). V was pared by 5 bases and J by 0 bases, with 22 bases between. This CDR3 spans 18 amino acids. CDR1 is SGHAT, CDR2 FQNNGV, per germline. The CDR3 spells CASSPRGWGGGMNTEAFF. In DNA, the CDR3 is TGTGCCAGCAGCCCTCGGGGTTGGGGAGGGGGGATGAACACTGAAGCTTTCTTT.